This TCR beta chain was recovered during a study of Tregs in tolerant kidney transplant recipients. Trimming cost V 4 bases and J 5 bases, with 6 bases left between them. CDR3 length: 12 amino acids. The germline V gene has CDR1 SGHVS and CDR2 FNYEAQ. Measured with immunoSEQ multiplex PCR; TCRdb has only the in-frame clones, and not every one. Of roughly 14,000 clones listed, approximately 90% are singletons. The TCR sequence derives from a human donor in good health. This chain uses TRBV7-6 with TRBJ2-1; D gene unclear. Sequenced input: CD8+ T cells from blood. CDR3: CASSSAHNEQFF. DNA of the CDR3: TGTGCCAGCAGCTCGGCCCACAATGAGCAGTTCTTC.